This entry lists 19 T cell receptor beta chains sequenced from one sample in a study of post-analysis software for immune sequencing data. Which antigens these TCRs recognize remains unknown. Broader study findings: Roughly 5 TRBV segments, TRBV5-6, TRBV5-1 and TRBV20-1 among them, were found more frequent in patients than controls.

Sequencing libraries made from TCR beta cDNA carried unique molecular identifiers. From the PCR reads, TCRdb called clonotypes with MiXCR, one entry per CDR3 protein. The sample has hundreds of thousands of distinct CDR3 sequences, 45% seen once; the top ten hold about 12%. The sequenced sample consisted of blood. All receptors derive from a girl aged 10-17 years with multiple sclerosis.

The CDR3 nucleotides read TGTGCCAGCAGCCCAAAGACAGGGGACTACGAGCAGTACTTC. This encodes CASSPKTGDYEQYF. The chain couples TRBV7-9 to TRBJ2-5; 8 nucleotides agree with TRBD1. With the DNA end fitting TRBJ2-7 better, the J assignment may be wrong. Germline V CDR1 and CDR2: SEHNR, FQNEAQ (reference sequence). The CDR3 length is 14 residues.

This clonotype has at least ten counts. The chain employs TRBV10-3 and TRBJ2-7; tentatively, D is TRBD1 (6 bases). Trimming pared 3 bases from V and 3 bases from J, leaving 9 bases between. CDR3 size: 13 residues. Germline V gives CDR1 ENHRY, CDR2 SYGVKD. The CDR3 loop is CAISEEGGYEQYF. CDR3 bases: TGTGCCATCAGTGAAGAAGGGGGCTACGAGCAGTACTTC.

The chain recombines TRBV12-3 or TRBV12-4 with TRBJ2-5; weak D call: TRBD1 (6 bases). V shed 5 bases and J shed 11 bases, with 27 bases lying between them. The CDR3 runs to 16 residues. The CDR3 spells CASSGQGRGLYNEQYF. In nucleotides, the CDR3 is TGTGCCAGCAGTGGCCAAGGCAGGGGATTGTACAATGAGCAGTACTTC.

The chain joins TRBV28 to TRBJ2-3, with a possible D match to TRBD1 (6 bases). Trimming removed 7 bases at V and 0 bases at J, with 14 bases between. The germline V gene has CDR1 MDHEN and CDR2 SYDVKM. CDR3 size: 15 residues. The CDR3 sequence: CASTRQDPSTDTQYF. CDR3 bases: TGTGCCAGCACCCGACAGGACCCAAGCACAGATACGCAGTATTTT.

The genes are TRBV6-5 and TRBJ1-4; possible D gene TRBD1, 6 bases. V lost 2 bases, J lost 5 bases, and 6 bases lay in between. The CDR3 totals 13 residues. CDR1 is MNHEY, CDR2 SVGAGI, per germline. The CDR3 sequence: CASSYQGNEKLFF. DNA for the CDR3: TGTGCCAGCAGTTACCAGGGGAATGAAAAACTGTTTTTT.

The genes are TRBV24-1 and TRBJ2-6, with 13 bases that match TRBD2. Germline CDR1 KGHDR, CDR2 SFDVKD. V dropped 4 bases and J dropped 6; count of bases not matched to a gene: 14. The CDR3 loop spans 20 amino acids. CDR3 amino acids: CATSDHMGTSGTDEANVLTF. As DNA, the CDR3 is TGTGCCACCAGTGACCACATGGGGACTAGCGGGACGGATGAGGCCAACGTCCTGACTTTC.

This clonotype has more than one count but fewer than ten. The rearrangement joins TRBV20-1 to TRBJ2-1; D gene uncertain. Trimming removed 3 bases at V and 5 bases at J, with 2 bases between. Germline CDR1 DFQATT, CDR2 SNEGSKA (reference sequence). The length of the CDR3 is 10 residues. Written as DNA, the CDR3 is TGCAGTGCTAGTAACAATGAGCAGTTCTTC. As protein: CSASNNEQFF.

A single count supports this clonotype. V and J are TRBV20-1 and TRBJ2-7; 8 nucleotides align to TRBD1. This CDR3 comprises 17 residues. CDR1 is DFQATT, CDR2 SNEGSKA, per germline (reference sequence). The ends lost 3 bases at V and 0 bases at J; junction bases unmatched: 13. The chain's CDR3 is CSARAGSGQATSYEQYF. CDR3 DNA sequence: TGCAGTGCTAGGGCGGGGTCGGGACAGGCAACCTCCTACGAGCAGTACTTC.

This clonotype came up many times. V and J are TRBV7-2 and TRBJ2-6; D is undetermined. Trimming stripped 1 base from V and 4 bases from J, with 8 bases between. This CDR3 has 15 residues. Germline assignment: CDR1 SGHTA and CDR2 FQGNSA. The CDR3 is CASSLDREGANVLTF. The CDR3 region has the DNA TGTGCCAGCAGCTTAGATCGCGAGGGGGCCAACGTCCTGACTTTC.

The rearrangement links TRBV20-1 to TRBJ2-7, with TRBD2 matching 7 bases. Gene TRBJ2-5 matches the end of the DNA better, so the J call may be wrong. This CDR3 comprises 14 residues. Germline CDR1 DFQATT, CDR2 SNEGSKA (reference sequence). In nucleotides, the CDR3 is TGCAGTGCTAGAGAGGGGGGAGGGCGGGAGACCCAGTACTTC. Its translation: CSAREGGGRETQYF.

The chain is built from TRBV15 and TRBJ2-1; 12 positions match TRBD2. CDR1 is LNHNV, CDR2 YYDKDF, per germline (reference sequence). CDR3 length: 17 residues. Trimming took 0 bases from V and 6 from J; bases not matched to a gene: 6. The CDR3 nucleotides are TGTGCCACCAGCAGAGATCATGCTAGCGGGAGGGTCAATGAGCAGTTCTTC. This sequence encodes CATSRDHASGRVNEQFF.

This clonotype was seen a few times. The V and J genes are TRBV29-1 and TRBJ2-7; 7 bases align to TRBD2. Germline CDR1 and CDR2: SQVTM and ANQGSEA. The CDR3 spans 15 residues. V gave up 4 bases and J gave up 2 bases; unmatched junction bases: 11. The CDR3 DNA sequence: TGCAGCGTTGTGTTTCCCGGGACTACCACCTACGAGCAGTACTTC. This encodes CSVVFPGTTTYEQYF.

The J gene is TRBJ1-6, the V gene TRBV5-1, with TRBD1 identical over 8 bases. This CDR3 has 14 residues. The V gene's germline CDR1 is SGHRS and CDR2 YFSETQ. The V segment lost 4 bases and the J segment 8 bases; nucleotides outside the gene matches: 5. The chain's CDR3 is CASSSGQGYSPLHF. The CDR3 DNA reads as TGCGCCAGCAGCAGTGGACAGGGTTATTCACCCCTCCACTTT.

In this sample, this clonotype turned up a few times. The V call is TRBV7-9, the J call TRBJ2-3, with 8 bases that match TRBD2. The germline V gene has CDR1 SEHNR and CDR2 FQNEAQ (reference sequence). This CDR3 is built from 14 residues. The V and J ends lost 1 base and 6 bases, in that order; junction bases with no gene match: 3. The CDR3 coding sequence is TGTGCCAGCAGCTTAGAAGCGGGAGCGGATACGCAGTATTTT. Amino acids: CASSLEAGADTQYF. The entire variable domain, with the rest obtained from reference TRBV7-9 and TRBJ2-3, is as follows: DTGVSQNPRHKITKRGQNVTFRCDPISEHNRLYWYRQTLGQGPEFLTYFQNEAQLEKSRLLSDRFSAERPKGSFSTLEIQRTEQGDSAMYLCASSLEAGADTQYFGPGTRLTVL.

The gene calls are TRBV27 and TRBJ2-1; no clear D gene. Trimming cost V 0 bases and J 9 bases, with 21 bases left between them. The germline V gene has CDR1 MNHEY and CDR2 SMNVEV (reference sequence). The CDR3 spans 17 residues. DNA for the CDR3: TGTGCCAGCAGTTTATCGCGAGTCGTTCCGGGTTTGGGTGAGCAGTTCTTC. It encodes CASSLSRVVPGLGEQFF.

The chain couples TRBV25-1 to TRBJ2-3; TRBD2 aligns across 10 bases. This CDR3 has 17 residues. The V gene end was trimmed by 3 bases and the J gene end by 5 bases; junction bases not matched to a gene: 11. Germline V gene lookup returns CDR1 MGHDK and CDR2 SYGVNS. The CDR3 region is CASSEQRASGSKDTQYF. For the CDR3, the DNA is TGTGCCAGCAGTGAGCAGAGGGCTAGCGGGAGTAAAGATACGCAGTATTTT.

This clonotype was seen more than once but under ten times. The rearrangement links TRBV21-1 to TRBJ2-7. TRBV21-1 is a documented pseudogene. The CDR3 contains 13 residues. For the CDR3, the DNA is TGTGCCAGCACCAAGCCACAGTTCTACGAGCAGTACTTC. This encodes CASTKPQFYEQYF.

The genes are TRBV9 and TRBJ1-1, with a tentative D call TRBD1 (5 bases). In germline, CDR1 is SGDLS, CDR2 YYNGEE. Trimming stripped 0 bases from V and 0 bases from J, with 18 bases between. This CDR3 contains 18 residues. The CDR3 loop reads CASSVGEGRVGLNTEAFF. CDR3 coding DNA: TGTGCCAGCAGCGTAGGAGAGGGGAGGGTAGGGTTGAACACTGAAGCTTTCTTT.

CDR3 amino acids: CASSLPGLALYNEQFF. CDR3 DNA sequence: TGTGCCAGCAGTTTACCCGGGCTAGCGCTGTACAATGAGCAGTTCTTC. The chain carries TRBV12-3 or TRBV12-4 and TRBJ2-1; D perhaps matches TRBD2 (6 bases). CDR3 length equals 16 residues. V was shortened by 2 bases and J by 4 bases, with 15 bases between the two germline ends.